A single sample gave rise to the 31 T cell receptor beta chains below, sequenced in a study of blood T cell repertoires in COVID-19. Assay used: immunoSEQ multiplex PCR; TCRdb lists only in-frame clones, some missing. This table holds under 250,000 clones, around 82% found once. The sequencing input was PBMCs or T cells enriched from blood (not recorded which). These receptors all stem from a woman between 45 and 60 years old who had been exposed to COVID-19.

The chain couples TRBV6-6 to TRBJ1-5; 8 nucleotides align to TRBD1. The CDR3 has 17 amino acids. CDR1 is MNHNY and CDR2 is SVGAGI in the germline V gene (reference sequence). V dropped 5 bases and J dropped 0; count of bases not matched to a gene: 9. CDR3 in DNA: TGTGCCAGCAGTCCCTCGACAGGGGCCCATAGCAATCAGCCCCAGCATTTT. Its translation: CASSPSTGAHSNQPQHF.

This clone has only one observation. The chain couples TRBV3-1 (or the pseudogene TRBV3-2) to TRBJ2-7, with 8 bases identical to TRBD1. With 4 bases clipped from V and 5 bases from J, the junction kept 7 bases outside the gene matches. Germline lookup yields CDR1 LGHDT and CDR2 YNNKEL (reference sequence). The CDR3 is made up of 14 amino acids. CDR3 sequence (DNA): TGTGCCAGCAGCCCCCCGGACAGGGAAGACGAGCAGTACTTC. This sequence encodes CASSPPDREDEQYF.

CDR3 DNA sequence: TGTGCCAGCAGCAGCCTATATGGCTACACCTTC. Encoded protein: CASSSLYGYTF. The chain couples TRBV9 to TRBJ1-2; D gene uncertain. The length of the CDR3 is 11 residues. Germline V CDR1 and CDR2: SGDLS, YYNGEE. The V gene lost 4 bases and the J gene lost 5 bases, with 6 bases spanning the gap.

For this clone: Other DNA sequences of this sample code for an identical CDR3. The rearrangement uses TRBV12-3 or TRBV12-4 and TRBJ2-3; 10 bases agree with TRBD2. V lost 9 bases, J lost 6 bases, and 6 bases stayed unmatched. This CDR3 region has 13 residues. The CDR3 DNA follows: TGTGCCAGTTCGCTAGCGGGGGCGGATACGCAGTATTTT. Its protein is CASSLAGADTQYF.

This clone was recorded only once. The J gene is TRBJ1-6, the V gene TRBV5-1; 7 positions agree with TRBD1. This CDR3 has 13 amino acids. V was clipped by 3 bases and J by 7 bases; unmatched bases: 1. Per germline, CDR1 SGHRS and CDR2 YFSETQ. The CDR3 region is CASSWDSNSPLHF. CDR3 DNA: TGCGCCAGCAGCTGGGACAGCAATTCACCCCTCCACTTT.

CDR3 sequence (DNA): TGTGCCAGCAGTCGGGGGAATGGAAACACCATATATTTT. It codes for CASSRGNGNTIYF. This rearrangement joins TRBV28 to TRBJ1-3; a weak D match, TRBD1 (5 bases). V was clipped by 5 bases and J by 3 bases, with 8 bases between them. This CDR3 region has 13 residues. In germline, CDR1 is MDHEN, CDR2 SYDVKM.

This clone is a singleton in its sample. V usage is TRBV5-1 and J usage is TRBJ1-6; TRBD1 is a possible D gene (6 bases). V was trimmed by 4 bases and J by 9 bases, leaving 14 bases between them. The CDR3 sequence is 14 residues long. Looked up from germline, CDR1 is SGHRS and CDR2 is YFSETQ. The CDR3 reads CASSEGVHSSPLHF. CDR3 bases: TGCGCCAGCAGCGAGGGGGTTCATAGTTCACCCCTCCACTTT.

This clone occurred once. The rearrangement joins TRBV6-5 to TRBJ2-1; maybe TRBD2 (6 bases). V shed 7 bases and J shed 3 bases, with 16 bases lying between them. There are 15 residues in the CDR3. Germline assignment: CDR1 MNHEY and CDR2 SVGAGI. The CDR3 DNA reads TGTGCCAGCACTCGTGGCGGGGCGGGCTACAATGAGCAGTTCTTC. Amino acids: CASTRGGAGYNEQFF.

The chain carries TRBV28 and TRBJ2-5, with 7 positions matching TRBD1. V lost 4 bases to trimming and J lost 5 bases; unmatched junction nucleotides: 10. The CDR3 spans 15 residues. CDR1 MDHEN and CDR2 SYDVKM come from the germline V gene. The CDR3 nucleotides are TGTGCCAGCAGTTCGTGGTCAGGGGGTGAGGAGACCCAGTACTTC. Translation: CASSSWSGGEETQYF.

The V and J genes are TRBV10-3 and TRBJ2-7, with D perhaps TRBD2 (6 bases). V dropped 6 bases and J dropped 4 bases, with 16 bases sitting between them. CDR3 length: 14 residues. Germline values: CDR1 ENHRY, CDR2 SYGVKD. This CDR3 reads CAIRDTFGSYEQYF. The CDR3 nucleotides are TGTGCCATCAGGGACACCTTCGGGAGTTACGAGCAGTACTTC.

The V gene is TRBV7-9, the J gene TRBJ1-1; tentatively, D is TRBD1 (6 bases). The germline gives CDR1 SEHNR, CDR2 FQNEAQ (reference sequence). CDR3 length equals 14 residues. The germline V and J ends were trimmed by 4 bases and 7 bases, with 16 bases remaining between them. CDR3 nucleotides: TGTGCCAGCAGCTCGGGGGGGCAATTCAGTGAAGCTTTCTTT. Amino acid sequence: CASSSGGQFSEAFF.

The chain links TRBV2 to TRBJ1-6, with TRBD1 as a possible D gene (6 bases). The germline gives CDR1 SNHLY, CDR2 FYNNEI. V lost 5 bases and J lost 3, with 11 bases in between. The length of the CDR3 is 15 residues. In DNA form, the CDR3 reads TGTGCCAGCAGTTTAAACAGGGTCTATAATTCACCCCTCCACTTT. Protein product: CASSLNRVYNSPLHF. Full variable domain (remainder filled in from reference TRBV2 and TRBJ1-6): EPEVTQTPSHQVTQMGQEVILRCVPISNHLYFYWYRQILGQKVEFLVSFYNNEISEKSEIFDDQFSVERPDGSNFTLKIRSTKLEDSAMYFCASSLNRVYNSPLHFGNGTRLTVT.

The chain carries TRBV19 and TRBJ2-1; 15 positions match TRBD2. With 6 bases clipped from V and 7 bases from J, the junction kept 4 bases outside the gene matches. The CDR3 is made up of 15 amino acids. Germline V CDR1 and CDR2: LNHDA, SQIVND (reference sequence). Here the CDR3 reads CASSGTSGGRNEQFF. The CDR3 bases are TGTGCCAGTAGCGGGACTAGCGGGGGGAGAAATGAGCAGTTCTTC.

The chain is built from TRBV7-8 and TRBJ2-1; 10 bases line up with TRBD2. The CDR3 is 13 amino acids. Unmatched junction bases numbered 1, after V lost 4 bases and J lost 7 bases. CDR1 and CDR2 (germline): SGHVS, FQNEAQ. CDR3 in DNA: TGTGCCAGCAGCTCGGGACTAGCGAATGAGCAGTTCTTC. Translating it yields CASSSGLANEQFF.

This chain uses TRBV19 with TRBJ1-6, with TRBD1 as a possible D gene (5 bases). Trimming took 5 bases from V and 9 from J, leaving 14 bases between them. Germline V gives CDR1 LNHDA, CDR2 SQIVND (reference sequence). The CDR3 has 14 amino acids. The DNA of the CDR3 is TGTGCCAGTAGTCCAAAGGGGTTCGTTTCACCCCTCCACTTT. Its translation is CASSPKGFVSPLHF.

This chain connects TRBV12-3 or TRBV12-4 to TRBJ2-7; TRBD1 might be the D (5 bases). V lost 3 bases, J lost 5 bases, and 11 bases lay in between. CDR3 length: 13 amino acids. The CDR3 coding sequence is TGTGCCAGCAGTTTGAGGTCAGGGAACGAGCAGTACTTC. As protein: CASSLRSGNEQYF.

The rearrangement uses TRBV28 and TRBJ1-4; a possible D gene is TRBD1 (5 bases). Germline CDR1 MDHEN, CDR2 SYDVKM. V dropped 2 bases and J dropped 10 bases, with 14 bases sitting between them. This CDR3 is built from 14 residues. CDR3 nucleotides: TGTGCCAGCAGTTTAAACCCAGGGCGAGGAAAACTGTTTTTT. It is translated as CASSLNPGRGKLFF. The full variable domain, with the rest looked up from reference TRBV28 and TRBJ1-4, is DVKVTQSSRYLVKRTGEKVFLECVQDMDHENMFWYRQDPGLGLRLIYFSYDVKMKEKGDIPEGYSVSREKKERFSLILESASTNQTSMYLCASSLNPGRGKLFFGSGTQLSVL.

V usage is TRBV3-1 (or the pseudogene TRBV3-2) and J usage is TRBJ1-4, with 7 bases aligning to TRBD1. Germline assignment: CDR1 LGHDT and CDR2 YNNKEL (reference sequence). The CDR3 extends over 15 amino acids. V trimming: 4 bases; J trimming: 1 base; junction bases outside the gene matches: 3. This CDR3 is CASSPNRGTNEKLFF. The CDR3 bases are TGTGCCAGCAGCCCGAACAGGGGAACTAATGAAAAACTGTTTTTT.

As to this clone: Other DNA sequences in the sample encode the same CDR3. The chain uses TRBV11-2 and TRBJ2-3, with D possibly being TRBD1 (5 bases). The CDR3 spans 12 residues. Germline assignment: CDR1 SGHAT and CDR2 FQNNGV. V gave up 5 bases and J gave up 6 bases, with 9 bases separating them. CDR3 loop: CASSLGADTQYF. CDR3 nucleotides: TGTGCCAGCAGCCTAGGGGCCGATACGCAGTATTTT.

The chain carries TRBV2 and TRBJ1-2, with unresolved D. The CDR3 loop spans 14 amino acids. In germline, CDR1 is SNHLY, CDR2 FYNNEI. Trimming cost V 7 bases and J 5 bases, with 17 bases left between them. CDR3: CASTPPGDHYGYTF. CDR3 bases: TGTGCCAGCACCCCGCCAGGCGACCATTATGGCTACACCTTC.

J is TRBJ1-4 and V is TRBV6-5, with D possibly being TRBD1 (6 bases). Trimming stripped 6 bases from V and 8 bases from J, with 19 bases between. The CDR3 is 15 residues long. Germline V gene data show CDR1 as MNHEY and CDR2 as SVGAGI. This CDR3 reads CASSPVGAVLEKLFF. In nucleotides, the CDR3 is TGTGCCAGCAGCCCAGTGGGGGCAGTGCTCGAAAAACTGTTTTTT.

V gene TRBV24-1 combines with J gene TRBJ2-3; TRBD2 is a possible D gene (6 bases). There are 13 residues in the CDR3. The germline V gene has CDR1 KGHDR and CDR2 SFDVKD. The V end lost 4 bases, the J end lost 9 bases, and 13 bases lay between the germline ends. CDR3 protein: CATSDPTRETQYF. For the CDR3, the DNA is TGTGCCACCAGTGACCCGACTAGGGAAACGCAGTATTTT.

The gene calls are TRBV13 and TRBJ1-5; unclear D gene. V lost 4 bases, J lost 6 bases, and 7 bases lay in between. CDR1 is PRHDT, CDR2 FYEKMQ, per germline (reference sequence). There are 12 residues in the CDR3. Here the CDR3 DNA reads TGTGCCAGCAGCTCTTCAGGTCAGCCCCAGCATTTT. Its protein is CASSSSGQPQHF.

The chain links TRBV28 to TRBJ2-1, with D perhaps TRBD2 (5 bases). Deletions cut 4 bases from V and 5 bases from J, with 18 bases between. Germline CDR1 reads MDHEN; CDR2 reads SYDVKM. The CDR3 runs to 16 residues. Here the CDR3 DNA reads TGTGCCAGCAGTTACTCTTCTAGCCGTTCCGACAATGAGCAGTTCTTC. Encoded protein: CASSYSSSRSDNEQFF.

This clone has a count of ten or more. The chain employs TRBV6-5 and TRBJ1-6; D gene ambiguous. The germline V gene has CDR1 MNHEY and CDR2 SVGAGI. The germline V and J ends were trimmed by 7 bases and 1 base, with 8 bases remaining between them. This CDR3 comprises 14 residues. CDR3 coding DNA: TGTGCCAGCACCCTGAGGTCCTATAATTCACCCCTCCACTTT. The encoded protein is CASTLRSYNSPLHF.

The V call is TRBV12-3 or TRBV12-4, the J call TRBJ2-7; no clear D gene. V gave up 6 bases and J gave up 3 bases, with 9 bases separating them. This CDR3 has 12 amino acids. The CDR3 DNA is TGTGCCAGCAGCTTTAGAAACTACGAGCAGTACTTC. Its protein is CASSFRNYEQYF.

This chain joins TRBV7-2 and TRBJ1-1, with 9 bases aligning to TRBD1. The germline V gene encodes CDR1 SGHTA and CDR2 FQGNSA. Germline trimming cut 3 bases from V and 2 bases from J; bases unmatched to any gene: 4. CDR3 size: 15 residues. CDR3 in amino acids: CASSFGTGPNTEAFF. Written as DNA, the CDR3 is TGTGCCAGCAGCTTTGGGACAGGGCCTAACACTGAAGCTTTCTTT.

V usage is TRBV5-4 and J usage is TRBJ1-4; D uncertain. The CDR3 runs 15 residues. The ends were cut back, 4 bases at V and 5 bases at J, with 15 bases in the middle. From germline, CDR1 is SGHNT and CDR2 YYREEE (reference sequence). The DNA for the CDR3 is TGTGCCAGCAGCAAAAAAAACGACTGGAATGAAAAACTGTTTTTT. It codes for CASSKKNDWNEKLFF. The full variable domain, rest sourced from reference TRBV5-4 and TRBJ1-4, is ETGVTQSPTHLIKTRGQQVTLRCSSQSGHNTVSWYQQALGQGPQFIFQYYREEENGRGNFPPRFSGLQFPNYSSELNVNALELDDSALYLCASSKKNDWNEKLFFGSGTQLSVL.

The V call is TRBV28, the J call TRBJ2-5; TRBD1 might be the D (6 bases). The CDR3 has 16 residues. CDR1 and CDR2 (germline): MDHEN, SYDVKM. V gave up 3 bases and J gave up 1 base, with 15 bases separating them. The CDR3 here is CASSLVVRGTQETQYF. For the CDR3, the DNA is TGTGCCAGCAGTTTGGTCGTAAGGGGGACCCAAGAGACCCAGTACTTC. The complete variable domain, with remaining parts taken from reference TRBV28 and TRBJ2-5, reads DVKVTQSSRYLVKRTGEKVFLECVQDMDHENMFWYRQDPGLGLRLIYFSYDVKMKEKGDIPEGYSVSREKKERFSLILESASTNQTSMYLCASSLVVRGTQETQYFGPGTRLLVL.

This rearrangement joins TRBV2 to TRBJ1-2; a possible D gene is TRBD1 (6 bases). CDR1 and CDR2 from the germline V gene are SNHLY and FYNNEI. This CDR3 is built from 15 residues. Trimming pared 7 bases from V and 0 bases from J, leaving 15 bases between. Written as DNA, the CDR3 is TGTGCCAGCACCCCCGAGGCAGGGGCTAACTATGGCTACACCTTC. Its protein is CASTPEAGANYGYTF.

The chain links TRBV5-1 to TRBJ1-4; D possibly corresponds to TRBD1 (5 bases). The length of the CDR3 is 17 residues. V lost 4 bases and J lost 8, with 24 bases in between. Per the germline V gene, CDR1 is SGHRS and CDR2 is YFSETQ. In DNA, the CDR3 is TGCGCCAGCAGCCTGGGGCCTATGACTCGCCGGGGGGAAAAACTGTTTTTT. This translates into CASSLGPMTRRGEKLFF.